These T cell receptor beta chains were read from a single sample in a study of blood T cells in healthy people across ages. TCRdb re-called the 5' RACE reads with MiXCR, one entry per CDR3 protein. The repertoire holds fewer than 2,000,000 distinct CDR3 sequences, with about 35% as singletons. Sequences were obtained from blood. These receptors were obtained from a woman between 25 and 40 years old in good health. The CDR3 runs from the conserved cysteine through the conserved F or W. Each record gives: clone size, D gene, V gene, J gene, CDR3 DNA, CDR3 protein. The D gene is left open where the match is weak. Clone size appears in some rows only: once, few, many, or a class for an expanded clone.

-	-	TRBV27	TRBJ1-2	TGTGCCACCAAGAAGGGCAGGACAGAGGGTTGGTATGGCTACACCTTC	CATKKGRTEGWYGYTF
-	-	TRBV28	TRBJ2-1	TGTGCCAGCAGTTTGAAAAGGGTTAGCTCCTACAATGAGCAGTTCTTC	CASSLKRVSSYNEQFF
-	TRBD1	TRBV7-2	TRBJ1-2	TGTGCCAGCAGTATCAGGGCAGGGGGAATCTATGGCTACACCTTC	CASSIRAGGIYGYTF
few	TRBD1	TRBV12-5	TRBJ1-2	TGTGCTAGTGGTTGGGGTGGGGACAGGGTGGATGGCTACACCTTC	CASGWGGDRVDGYTF
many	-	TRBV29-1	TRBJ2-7	TGCAGCGTTGAACCGGGGGCCGGGAACGAGCAGTACTTC	CSVEPGAGNEQYF
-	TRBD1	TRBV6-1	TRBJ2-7	TGTGCCAGCAGTGCGCACCGAGGACAGGGGACCTACGAGCAGTACTTC	CASSAHRGQGTYEQYF
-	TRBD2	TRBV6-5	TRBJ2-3	TGTGCCAGCTCACGACTAGCGGGAGGGCTAGATACGCAGTATTTT	CASSRLAGGLDTQYF
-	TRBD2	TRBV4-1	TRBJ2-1	TGCGCCAGCAGCCAAGATTCCAGCGGGGTTTACAATGAGCAGTTCTTC	CASSQDSSGVYNEQFF
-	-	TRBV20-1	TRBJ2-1	TGCAGTGCGTCTCCGGGCTCCAAGGTCGGGCGGAATGAGCAGTTCTTC	CSASPGSKVGRNEQFF
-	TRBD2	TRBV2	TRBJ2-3	TGTGCCAGCAGCGAAAACGGGCGGGAGAGCACAGATACGCAGTATTTT	CASSENGRESTDTQYF
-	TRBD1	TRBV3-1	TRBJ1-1	TGTGCCAGCAGCCTTTTACGGACAGGGGGCACTGAAGCTTTCTTT	CASSLLRTGGTEAFF